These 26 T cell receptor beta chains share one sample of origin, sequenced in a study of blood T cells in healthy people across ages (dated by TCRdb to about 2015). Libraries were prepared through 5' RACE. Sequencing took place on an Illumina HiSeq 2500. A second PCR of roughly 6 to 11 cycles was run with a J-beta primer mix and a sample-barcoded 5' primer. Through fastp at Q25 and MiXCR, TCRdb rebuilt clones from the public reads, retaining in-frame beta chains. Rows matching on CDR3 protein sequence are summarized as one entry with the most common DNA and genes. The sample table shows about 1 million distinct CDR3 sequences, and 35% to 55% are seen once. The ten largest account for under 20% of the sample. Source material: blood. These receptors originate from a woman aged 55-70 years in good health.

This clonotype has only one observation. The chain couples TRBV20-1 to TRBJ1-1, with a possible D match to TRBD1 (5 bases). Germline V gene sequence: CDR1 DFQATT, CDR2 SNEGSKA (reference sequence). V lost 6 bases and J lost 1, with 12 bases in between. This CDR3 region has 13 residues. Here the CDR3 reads CSAAGTANTEAFF. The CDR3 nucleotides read TGCAGTGCCGCCGGGACGGCGAACACTGAAGCTTTCTTT.

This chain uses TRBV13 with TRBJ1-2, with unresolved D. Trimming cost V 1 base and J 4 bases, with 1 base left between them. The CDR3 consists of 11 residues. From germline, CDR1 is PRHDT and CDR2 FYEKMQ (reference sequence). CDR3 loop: CASSLAYGYTF. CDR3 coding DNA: TGTGCCAGCAGCTTAGCCTATGGCTACACCTTC. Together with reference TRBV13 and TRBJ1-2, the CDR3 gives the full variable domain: AAGVIQSPRHLIKEKRETATLKCYPIPRHDTVYWYQQGPGQDPQFLISFYEKMQSDKGSIPDRFSAQQFSDYHSELNMSSLELGDSALYFCASSLAYGYTFGSGTRLTVV.

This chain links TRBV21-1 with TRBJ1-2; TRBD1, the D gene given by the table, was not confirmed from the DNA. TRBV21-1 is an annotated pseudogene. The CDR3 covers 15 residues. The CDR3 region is CASTYKDSEYYGYTF. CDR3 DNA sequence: TGTGCCAGCACCTACAAGGACAGCGAATACTATGGCTACACCTTC.

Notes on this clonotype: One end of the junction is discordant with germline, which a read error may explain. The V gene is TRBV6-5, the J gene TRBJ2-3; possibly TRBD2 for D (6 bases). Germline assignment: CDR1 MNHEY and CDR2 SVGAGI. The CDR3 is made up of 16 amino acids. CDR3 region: CVSSYSIGGSTDTQYF. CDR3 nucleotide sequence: TGTGTCAGCAGTTACTCGATTGGGGGGAGCACAGATACGCAGTATTTT.

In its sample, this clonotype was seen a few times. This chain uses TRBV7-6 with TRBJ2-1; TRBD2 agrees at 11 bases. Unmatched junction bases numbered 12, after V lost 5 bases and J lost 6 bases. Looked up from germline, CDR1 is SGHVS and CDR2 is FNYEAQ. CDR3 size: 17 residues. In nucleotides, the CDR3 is TGTGCCAGCAGCCCCCTGGTGACTAGCGGGAATTTCAATGAGCAGTTCTTC. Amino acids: CASSPLVTSGNFNEQFF. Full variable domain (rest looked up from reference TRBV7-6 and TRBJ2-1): GAGVSQSPRYKVTKRGQDVALRCDPISGHVSLYWYRQALGQGPEFLTYFNYEAQQDKSGLPNDRFSAERPEGSISTLTIQRTEQRDSAMYRCASSPLVTSGNFNEQFFGPGTRLTVL.

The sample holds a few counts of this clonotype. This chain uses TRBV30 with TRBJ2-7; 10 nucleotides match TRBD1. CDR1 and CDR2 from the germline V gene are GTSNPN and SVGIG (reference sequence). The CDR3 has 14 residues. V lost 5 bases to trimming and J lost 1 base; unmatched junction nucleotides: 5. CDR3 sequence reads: CAWGAGQGSYEQYF. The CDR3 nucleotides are TGTGCCTGGGGGGCGGGACAGGGGTCCTACGAGCAGTACTTC.

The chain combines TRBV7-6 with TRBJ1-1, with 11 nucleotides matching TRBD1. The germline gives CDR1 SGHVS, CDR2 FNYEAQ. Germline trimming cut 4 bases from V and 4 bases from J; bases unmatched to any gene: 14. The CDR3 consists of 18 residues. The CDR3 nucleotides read TGTGCCAGCAGCTCTGAAAGGACAGGGGGCCTTCGGGGCACTGAAGCTTTCTTT. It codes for CASSSERTGGLRGTEAFF.

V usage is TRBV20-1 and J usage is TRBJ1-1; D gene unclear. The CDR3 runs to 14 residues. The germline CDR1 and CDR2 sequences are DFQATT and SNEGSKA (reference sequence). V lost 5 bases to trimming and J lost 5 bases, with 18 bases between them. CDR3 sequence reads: CSAPITRGRTEAFF. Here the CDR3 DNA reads TGCAGTGCTCCGATAACCCGGGGAAGGACTGAAGCTTTCTTT.

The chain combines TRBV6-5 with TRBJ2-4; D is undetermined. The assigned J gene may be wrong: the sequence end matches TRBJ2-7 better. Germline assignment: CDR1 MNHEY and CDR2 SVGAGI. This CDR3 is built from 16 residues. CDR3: CASSPLLRAASYEQYF. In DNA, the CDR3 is TGTGCCAGCAGCCCCCTGCTCCGCGCAGCATCCTACGAGCAGTACTTC.

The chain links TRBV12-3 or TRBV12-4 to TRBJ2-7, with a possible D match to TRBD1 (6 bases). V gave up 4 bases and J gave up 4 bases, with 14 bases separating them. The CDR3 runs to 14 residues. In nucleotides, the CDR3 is TGTGCCAGCAGTTACGGACAGAAGGAATACGAGCAGTACTTC. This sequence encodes CASSYGQKEYEQYF.

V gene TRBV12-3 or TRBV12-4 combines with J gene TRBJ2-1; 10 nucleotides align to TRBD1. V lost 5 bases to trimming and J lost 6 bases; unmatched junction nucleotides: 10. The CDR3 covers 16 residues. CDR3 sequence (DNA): TGTGCCAGCAGTGGATCCGGGACAGGGGCTCGCAATGAGCAGTTCTTC. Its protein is CASSGSGTGARNEQFF.

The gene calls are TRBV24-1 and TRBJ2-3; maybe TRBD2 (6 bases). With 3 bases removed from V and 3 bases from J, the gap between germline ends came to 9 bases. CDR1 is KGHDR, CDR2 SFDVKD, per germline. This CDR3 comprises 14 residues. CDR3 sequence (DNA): TGTGCCACCAGTGATCCCCGGGGGACAGATACGCAGTATTTT. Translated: CATSDPRGTDTQYF.

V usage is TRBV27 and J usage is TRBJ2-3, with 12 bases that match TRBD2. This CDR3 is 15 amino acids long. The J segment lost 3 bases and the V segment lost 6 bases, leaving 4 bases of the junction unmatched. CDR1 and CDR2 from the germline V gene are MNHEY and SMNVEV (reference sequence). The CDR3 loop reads CASSQTSGRTDTQYF. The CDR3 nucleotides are TGTGCCAGCAGCCAGACTAGCGGGAGAACAGATACGCAGTATTTT.

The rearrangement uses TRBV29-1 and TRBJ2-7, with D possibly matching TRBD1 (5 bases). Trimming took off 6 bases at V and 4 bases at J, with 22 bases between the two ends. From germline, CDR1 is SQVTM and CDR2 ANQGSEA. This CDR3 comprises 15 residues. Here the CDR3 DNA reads TGCAGCGTCTCTCCCCCCAGGGTCGGGCCTTACGAGCAGTACTTC. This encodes CSVSPPRVGPYEQYF.

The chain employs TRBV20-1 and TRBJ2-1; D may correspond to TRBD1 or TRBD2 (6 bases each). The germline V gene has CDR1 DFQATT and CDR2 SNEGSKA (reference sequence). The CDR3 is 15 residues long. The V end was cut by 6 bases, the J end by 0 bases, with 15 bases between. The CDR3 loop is CSARRGDGSYNEQFF. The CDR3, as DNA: TGCAGTGCAAGAAGGGGGGACGGCTCCTACAATGAGCAGTTCTTC.

The CDR3 here is CSVVKTGGITEAFF. The DNA of the CDR3 is TGCAGCGTTGTTAAGACAGGGGGCATAACTGAAGCTTTCTTT. The chain uses TRBV29-1 and TRBJ1-1, with 10 nucleotides matching TRBD1. Germline V gives CDR1 SQVTM, CDR2 ANQGSEA. The CDR3 runs 14 residues. V trimming: 4 bases; J trimming: 5 bases; junction bases outside the gene matches: 7.

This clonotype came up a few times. CDR3 in amino acids: CASSLRVRGLNDGGRPFQETQYF. DNA of the CDR3: TGTGCCAGCAGTTTAAGGGTGCGGGGACTGAACGACGGCGGGAGGCCGTTCCAAGAGACCCAGTACTTC. The chain couples TRBV28 to TRBJ2-5, with 8 bases identical to TRBD2. The CDR3 consists of 23 residues. Unmatched junction bases numbered 27, after V lost 2 bases and J lost 1 base. CDR1 is MDHEN and CDR2 is SYDVKM in the germline V gene.

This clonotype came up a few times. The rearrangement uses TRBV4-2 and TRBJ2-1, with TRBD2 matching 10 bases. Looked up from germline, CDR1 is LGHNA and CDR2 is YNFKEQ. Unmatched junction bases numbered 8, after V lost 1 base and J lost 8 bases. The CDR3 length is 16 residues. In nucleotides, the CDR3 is TGTGCCAGCAGCCAAGCCCAAGGGACTAGCGTTCATGAGCAGTTCTTC. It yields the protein CASSQAQGTSVHEQFF.

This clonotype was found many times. CDR3 in amino acids: CSVGGYNEQFF. CDR3 DNA: TGCAGCGTTGGAGGATACAATGAGCAGTTCTTC. This rearrangement joins TRBV29-1 to TRBJ2-1; unclear D gene. The V and J ends lost 4 bases and 4 bases respectively, with 5 bases between them. CDR3 length equals 11 residues. Germline CDR1 is SQVTM and CDR2 is ANQGSEA.

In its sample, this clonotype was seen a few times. This CDR3 reads CSARATSGREETQYF. The DNA of the CDR3 is TGCAGTGCTAGAGCGACTAGCGGGAGGGAAGAGACCCAGTACTTC. This chain links TRBV20-1 with TRBJ2-5; 14 nucleotides match TRBD2. This CDR3 contains 15 residues. The V gene end was trimmed by 1 base and the J gene end by 3 bases; junction bases not matched to a gene: 1. Per the germline V gene, CDR1 is DFQATT and CDR2 is SNEGSKA (reference sequence).

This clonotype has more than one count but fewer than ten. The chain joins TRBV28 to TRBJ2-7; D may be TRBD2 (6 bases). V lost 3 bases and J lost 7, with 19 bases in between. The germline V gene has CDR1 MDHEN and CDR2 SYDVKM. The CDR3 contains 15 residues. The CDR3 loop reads CASSFFDRGYGEQYF. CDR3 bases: TGTGCCAGCAGTTTTTTCGACCGGGGGTATGGTGAGCAGTACTTC.

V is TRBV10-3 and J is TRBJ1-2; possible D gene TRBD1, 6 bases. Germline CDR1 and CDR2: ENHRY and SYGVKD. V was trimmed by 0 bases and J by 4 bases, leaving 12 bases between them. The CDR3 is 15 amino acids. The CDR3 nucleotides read TGTGCCATCAGTGAGTCTCAAGGACAGACCTATGGCTACACCTTC. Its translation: CAISESQGQTYGYTF.

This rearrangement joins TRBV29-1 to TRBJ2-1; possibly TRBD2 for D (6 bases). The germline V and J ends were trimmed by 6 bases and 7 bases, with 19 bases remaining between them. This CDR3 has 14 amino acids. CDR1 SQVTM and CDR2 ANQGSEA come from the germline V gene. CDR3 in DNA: TGCAGCGTGCCGGGGACTGGCATTTTGAATGAGCAGTTCTTC. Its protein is CSVPGTGILNEQFF.

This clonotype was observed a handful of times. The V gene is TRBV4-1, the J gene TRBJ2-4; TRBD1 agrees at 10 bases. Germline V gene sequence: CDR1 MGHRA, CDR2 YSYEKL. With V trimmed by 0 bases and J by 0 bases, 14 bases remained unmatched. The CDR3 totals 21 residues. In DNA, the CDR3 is TGCGCCAGCAGCCAAGAGAGGACAGGGGGAAACAAACCTTTAGCCAAAAACATTCAGTACTTC. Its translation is CASSQERTGGNKPLAKNIQYF.

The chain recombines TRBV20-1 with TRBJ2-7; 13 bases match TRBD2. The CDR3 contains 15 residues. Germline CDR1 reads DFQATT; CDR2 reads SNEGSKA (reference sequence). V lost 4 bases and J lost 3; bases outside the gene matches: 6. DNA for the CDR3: TGCAGTGCTATCAGGACTAGCGGGAGTATCTACGAGCAGTACTTC. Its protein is CSAIRTSGSIYEQYF.

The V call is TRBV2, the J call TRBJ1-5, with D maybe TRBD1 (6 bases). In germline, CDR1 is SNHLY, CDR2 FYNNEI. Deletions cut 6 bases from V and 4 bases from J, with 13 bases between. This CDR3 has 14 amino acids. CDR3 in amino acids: CASRTRQANQPQHF. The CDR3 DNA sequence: TGTGCCAGCAGGACCCGACAGGCAAATCAGCCCCAGCATTTT.